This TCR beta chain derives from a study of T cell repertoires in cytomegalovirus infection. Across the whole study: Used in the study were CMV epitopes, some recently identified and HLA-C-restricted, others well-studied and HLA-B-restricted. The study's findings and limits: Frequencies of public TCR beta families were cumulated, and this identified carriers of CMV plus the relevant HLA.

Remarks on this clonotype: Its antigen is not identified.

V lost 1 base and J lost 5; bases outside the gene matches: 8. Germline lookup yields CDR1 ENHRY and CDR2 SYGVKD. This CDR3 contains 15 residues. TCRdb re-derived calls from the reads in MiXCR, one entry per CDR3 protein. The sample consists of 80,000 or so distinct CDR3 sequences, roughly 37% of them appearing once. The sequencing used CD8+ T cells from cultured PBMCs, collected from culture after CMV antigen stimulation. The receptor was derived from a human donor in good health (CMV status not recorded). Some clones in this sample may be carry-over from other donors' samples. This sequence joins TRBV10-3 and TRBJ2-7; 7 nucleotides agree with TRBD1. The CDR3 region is CAISELQGLTDEQYF. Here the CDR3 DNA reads TGTGCCATCAGTGAGTTACAGGGGCTTACAGACGAGCAGTACTTC.